These 27 T cell receptor beta chains share one sample of origin, sequenced in a study of OX40 agonist ivuxolimab in advanced cancers. Profiling relied on immunoSEQ multiplex PCR, and the TCRdb table lists in-frame clones only, not all of them. Counted here are 40,000 to 65,000 clones, about 88% occurring once; the ten biggest clones make up approximately 1.5%. The source material was CD4+ or CD8+ T cells sorted from blood, sampled in a trial of the OX40 agonist ivuxolimab. The receptors shown here come from an adult with an advanced solid tumor such as melanoma, head and neck, liver or kidney cancer.

The rearrangement joins TRBV5-6 to TRBJ2-4, with 8 bases fitting TRBD2. Germline assignment: CDR1 SGHDT and CDR2 YYEEEE. The V gene end was trimmed by 4 bases and the J gene end by 14 bases; junction bases not matched to a gene: 14. This CDR3 spans 14 amino acids. CDR3 sequence reads: CASSDRTSQSPKYF. CDR3 nucleotides: TGTGCCAGCAGCGACCGGACTAGCCAGTCGCCTAAGTACTTC.

V is TRBV6-6 and J is TRBJ2-7; 8 bases align to TRBD2. The germline V gene encodes CDR1 MNHNY and CDR2 SVGAGI (reference sequence). V lost 7 bases and J lost 0; bases outside the gene matches: 11. The CDR3 totals 16 residues. The CDR3 coding sequence is TGTGCCAGCATCAAAACGGGGGGGCCGAGCTCCTACGAGCAGTACTTC. Protein product: CASIKTGGPSSYEQYF.

This clone was seen just once. V is TRBV7-2 and J is TRBJ2-3; D may be TRBD1 or TRBD2 (6 bases each). V was trimmed by 6 bases and J by 4 bases, leaving 17 bases between them. Germline CDR1 SGHTA, CDR2 FQGNSA. CDR3 length: 15 amino acids. The DNA of the CDR3 is TGTGCCAGCAGATCCTACACCGGGGGCGCAGATACGCAGTATTTT. Its protein is CASRSYTGGADTQYF.

The chain is built from TRBV5-1 and TRBJ2-7, with D possibly TRBD2 on 6 matching bases. The CDR3 is 15 residues long. Germline V CDR1 and CDR2: SGHRS, YFSETQ. The V end lost 0 bases, the J end lost 2 bases, and 12 bases lay between the germline ends. In nucleotides, the CDR3 is TGCGCCAGCAGCTTGGCCCCGGGGGTTCCCTACGAGCAGTACTTC. It encodes CASSLAPGVPYEQYF. Combining the CDR3 with reference TRBV5-1 and TRBJ2-7 gives the whole variable domain KAGVTQTPRYLIKTRGQQVTLSCSPISGHRSVSWYQQTPGQGLQFLFEYFSETQRNKGNFPGRFSGRQFSNSRSEMNVSTLELGDSALYLCASSLAPGVPYEQYFGPGTRLTVT.

The V gene is TRBV29-1, the J gene TRBJ1-5; 7 bases agree with TRBD1. The CDR3 contains 12 residues. Trimming cost V 1 base and J 13 bases; bases outside gene matches: 7. Germline V gene lookup returns CDR1 SQVTM and CDR2 ANQGSEA. CDR3 nucleotide sequence: TGCAGCGTTGAAGCCATGACAGGGAAGCAGCATTTT. It encodes CSVEAMTGKQHF.

This chain links TRBV7-2 with TRBJ2-1, with unresolved D. The V end was cut by 0 bases, the J end by 7 bases, with 7 bases between. CDR1 and CDR2 from the germline V gene are SGHTA and FQGNSA. The CDR3 spans 13 residues. The CDR3 here is CASSLALVNEQFF. For the CDR3, the DNA is TGTGCCAGCAGCTTAGCGTTGGTAAATGAGCAGTTCTTC.

This clone has a single count. The rearrangement joins TRBV5-5 to TRBJ2-3; D is perhaps TRBD1 (7 bases). Germline CDR1 is SGHKS and CDR2 is YYEKEE (reference sequence). The CDR3 is 16 residues long. V shed 4 bases and J shed 5 bases, with 20 bases lying between them. CDR3 DNA sequence: TGTGCCAGCAGCCTCACTCCGACAGGGAGGAGAGATACGCAGTATTTT. Amino acids: CASSLTPTGRRDTQYF.

V is TRBV9 and J is TRBJ2-3, with D perhaps matching TRBD2 (5 bases). Trimming cost V 0 bases and J 4 bases, with 12 bases left between them. Germline V gene sequence: CDR1 SGDLS, CDR2 YYNGEE. The CDR3 runs to 15 residues. CDR3 coding DNA: TGTGCCAGCAGCGTAGGAGAACTAGATTCAGATACGCAGTATTTT. Residues: CASSVGELDSDTQYF.

V gene TRBV7-8 combines with J gene TRBJ2-2; 7 bases align to TRBD1. The CDR3 runs to 14 residues. The ends lost 4 bases at V and 4 bases at J; junction bases unmatched: 3. Germline CDR1 is SGHVS and CDR2 is FQNEAQ. CDR3 nucleotide sequence: TGTGCCAGCAGCTCGGACAGGACCACCGGGGAGCTGTTTTTT. It codes for CASSSDRTTGELFF.

The V call is TRBV6-6, the J call TRBJ2-2; D may be TRBD2 (7 bases). Germline CDR1 reads MNHNY; CDR2 reads SVGAGI (reference sequence). The CDR3 length is 15 residues. The ends were cut back, 6 bases at V and 4 bases at J, with 15 bases in the middle. The CDR3 region has the DNA TGTGCCAGCAGGAAACAGGGAGGGAGCACCGGGGAGCTGTTTTTT. Protein: CASRKQGGSTGELFF.

The genes are TRBV30 and TRBJ2-3; 9 bases are shared with TRBD2. V shed 3 bases and J 11 bases; nucleotides not matched to a gene: 9. Germline values: CDR1 GTSNPN, CDR2 SVGIG (reference sequence). The CDR3 is 13 residues long. CDR3 region: CAWRRGGAAKQYF. For the CDR3, the DNA is TGTGCCTGGAGGCGGGGGGGGGCAGCGAAGCAGTATTTT. The complete variable domain, with remaining parts taken from reference TRBV30 and TRBJ2-3, reads SQTIHQWPATLVQPVGSPLSLECTVEGTSNPNLYWYRQAAGRGLQLLFYSVGIGQISSEVPQNLSASRPQDRQFILSSKKLLLSDSGFYLCAWRRGGAAKQYFGPGTRLTVL.

The chain is built from TRBV6-6 and TRBJ1-4, with 7 bases that match TRBD1. Germline lookup yields CDR1 MNHNY and CDR2 SVGAGI (reference sequence). Trimming removed 5 bases from V and 8 bases from J; junction bases left unmatched: 11. CDR3 size: 15 residues. Here the CDR3 reads CASSHPGTAGEKLFF. DNA of the CDR3: TGTGCCAGCAGTCATCCCGGGACAGCGGGGGAAAAACTGTTTTTT.

This chain uses TRBV2 with TRBJ1-1; 11 positions match TRBD1. Germline V gene data show CDR1 as SNHLY and CDR2 as FYNNEI. With V trimmed by 6 bases and J by 4 bases, 4 bases remained unmatched. The CDR3 covers 14 residues. CDR3 protein: CASRDRGQGTEAFF. Written as DNA, the CDR3 is TGTGCCAGCAGGGACAGGGGGCAGGGCACTGAAGCTTTCTTT.

This chain joins TRBV10-3 and TRBJ1-2; D is undetermined. The germline gives CDR1 ENHRY, CDR2 SYGVKD. With 3 bases removed from V and 8 bases from J, the gap between germline ends came to 13 bases. The CDR3 consists of 13 residues. CDR3 coding DNA: TGTGCCATCAGTGATTCCATCTCTCAGGGCTACACCTTC. Its translation: CAISDSISQGYTF.

As concerns this clone: Germline is not matched at one junction end, which may reflect a read error. This sequence joins TRBV16 and TRBJ1-5; D is uncertain. The CDR3 consists of 13 residues. The germline CDR1 and CDR2 sequences are KGHSY and FQNENV. The CDR3 spells CASSKRSKQPQHF. The CDR3 DNA reads TGTGCCAGCAGCAAAAGGAGCAAACAGCCCCAGCATTTT.

This chain uses TRBV18 with TRBJ1-6; 9 nucleotides match TRBD1. CDR3 length: 15 residues. Germline assignment: CDR1 KGHSH and CDR2 LQKENI. Losses at the gene ends were 4 bases for V and 6 bases for J; bases not matched to a gene: 4. CDR3 bases: TGTGCCAGCTCACAGACAGGGGGTGGTAATTCACCCCTCCACTTT. Residues: CASSQTGGGNSPLHF.

The chain is built from TRBV28 and TRBJ1-2; 10 bases fit TRBD1. Germline assignment: CDR1 MDHEN and CDR2 SYDVKM. V dropped 6 bases and J dropped 8; count of bases not matched to a gene: 12. The CDR3 loop spans 15 amino acids. The CDR3 nucleotides read TGTGCCAGCAGGCCGGGACAGGGGAACAACCGCGGCTACACCTTC. It is translated as CASRPGQGNNRGYTF.

V is TRBV19 and J is TRBJ1-3, with D possibly being TRBD1 (6 bases). The germline V gene encodes CDR1 LNHDA and CDR2 SQIVND (reference sequence). The CDR3 is 16 residues long. V was clipped by 3 bases and J by 0 bases, with 12 bases between them. Written as DNA, the CDR3 is TGTGCCAGTAGTATGTCTGGGGGCAGCTCTGGAAACACCATATATTTT. It codes for CASSMSGGSSGNTIYF.

The V call is TRBV30, the J call TRBJ2-7, with 7 bases that match TRBD1. V trimming: 1 base; J trimming: 3 bases; junction bases outside the gene matches: 6. The length of the CDR3 is 14 residues. Germline V gene lookup returns CDR1 GTSNPN and CDR2 SVGIG (reference sequence). Here the CDR3 DNA reads TGTGCCTGGAGTGGCGGCTCAGGGGGCTACGAGCAGTACTTC. As protein: CAWSGGSGGYEQYF.

The chain couples TRBV7-8 to TRBJ1-2; 7 nucleotides match TRBD1. Looked up from germline, CDR1 is SGHVS and CDR2 is FQNEAQ. Germline trimming cut 1 base from V and 5 bases from J; bases unmatched to any gene: 10. The length of the CDR3 is 16 residues. The CDR3 nucleotides read TGTGCCAGCAGCTTAGGGGGAACCGGGACAGCTTATGGCTACACCTTC. As protein: CASSLGGTGTAYGYTF.

The gene calls are TRBV19 and TRBJ2-7; the D call may be TRBD1 or TRBD2 (5 bases each). Germline V gene data show CDR1 as LNHDA and CDR2 as SQIVND (reference sequence). V was trimmed by 9 bases and J by 4 bases, leaving 16 bases between them. This CDR3 has 13 residues. In nucleotides, the CDR3 is TGTGCCAGGTCTGGGGAAGAGGGGTACGAGCAGTACTTC. Its protein product is CARSGEEGYEQYF.

The chain links TRBV19 to TRBJ2-3, with TRBD2 matching over 9 bases. J lost 3 bases, V lost 9 bases, and 7 bases had no gene match. Germline loops: CDR1 LNHDA, CDR2 SQIVND (reference sequence). The CDR3 loop spans 14 amino acids. This chain's CDR3 is CASAIAGATDTQYF. In DNA form, the CDR3 reads TGTGCCAGCGCTATAGCGGGAGCAACAGATACGCAGTATTTT.

Only one count was recorded for this clone. The rearrangement joins TRBV28 to TRBJ1-6; 12 bases match TRBD1. CDR3 size: 17 residues. Germline V gene data show CDR1 as MDHEN and CDR2 as SYDVKM. V gave up 5 bases and J gave up 10 bases; unmatched junction bases: 12. This CDR3 is CASSQGTGGSFGSPLHF. CDR3 sequence (DNA): TGTGCCAGCAGTCAAGGGACAGGGGGCTCTTTCGGGTCACCCCTCCACTTT.

The chain links TRBV6-5 to TRBJ2-7, with TRBD1 identical over 8 bases. The germline gives CDR1 MNHEY, CDR2 SVGAGI. The CDR3 totals 13 residues. V was pared by 5 bases and J by 6 bases, with 6 bases of the junction left unmatched. DNA of the CDR3: TGTGCCAGCAGTAGATGGACAGGGACCGAGCAGTACTTC. This translates into CASSRWTGTEQYF.

This chain links TRBV5-6 with TRBJ1-1; D remains unclear. The CDR3 is 13 amino acids. V lost 4 bases and J 1 base, leaving 8 bases between the germline ends. In germline, CDR1 is SGHDT, CDR2 YYEEEE. The CDR3: CASSRTENTEAFF. The CDR3, as DNA: TGTGCCAGCAGCCGGACGGAGAACACTGAAGCTTTCTTT.

The gene calls are TRBV19 and TRBJ1-5, with D unclear. The CDR3 spans 14 residues. V gave up 0 bases and J gave up 1 base, with 4 bases separating them. The germline V gene has CDR1 LNHDA and CDR2 SQIVND (reference sequence). In DNA form, the CDR3 reads TGTGCCAGTAGTATAGATCTAAGCAATCAGCCCCAGCATTTT. Its translation is CASSIDLSNQPQHF.

The chain joins TRBV18 to TRBJ2-2; D is perhaps TRBD1 or TRBD2 (5 bases each). Germline loops: CDR1 KGHSH, CDR2 LQKENI. This CDR3 has 14 residues. V was pared by 1 base and J by 4 bases, with 7 bases between. CDR3 in amino acids: CASSPQGTTGELFF. The CDR3 DNA reads TGTGCCAGCTCACCACAGGGGACCACCGGGGAGCTGTTTTTT.